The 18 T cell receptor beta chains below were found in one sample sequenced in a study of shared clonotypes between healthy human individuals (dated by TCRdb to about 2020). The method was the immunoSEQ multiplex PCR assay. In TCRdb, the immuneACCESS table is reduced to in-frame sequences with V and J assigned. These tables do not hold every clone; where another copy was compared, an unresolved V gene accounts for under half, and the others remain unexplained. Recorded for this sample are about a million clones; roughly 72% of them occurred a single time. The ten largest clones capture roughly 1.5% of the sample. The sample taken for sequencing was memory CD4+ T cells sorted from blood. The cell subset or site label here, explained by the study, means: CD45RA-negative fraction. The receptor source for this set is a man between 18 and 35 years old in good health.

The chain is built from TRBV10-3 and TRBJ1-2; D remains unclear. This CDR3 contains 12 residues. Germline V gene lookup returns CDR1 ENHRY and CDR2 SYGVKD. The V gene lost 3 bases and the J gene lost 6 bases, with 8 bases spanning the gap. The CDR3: CAISDPGDGYTF. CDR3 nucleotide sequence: TGTGCCATCAGTGACCCCGGGGATGGCTACACCTTC.

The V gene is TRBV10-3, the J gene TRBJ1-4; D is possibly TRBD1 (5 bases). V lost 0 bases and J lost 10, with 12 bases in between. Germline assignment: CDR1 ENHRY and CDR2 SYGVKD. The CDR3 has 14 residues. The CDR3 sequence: CAISESGQSPKLFF. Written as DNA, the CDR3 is TGTGCCATCAGTGAGTCAGGACAAAGTCCAAAACTGTTTTTT.

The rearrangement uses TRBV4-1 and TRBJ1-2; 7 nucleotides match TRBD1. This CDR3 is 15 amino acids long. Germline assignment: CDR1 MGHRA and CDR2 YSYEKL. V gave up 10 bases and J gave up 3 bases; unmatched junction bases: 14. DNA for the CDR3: TGCGCCACTACAGGGGTAACAAGTGGATACTATGGCTACACCTTC. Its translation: CATTGVTSGYYGYTF.

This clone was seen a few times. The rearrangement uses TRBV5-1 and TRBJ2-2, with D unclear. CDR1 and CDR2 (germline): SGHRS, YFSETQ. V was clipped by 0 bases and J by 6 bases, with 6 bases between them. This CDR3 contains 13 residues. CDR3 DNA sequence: TGCGCCAGCAGCTTGGATCGGGCCGGGGAGCTGTTTTTT. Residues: CASSLDRAGELFF.

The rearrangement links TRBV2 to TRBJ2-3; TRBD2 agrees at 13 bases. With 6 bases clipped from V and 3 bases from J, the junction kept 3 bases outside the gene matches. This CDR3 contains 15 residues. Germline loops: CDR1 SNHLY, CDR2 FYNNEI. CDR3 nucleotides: TGTGCCAGCAGGCGGGGACTAGCGGGGACAGATACGCAGTATTTT. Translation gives CASRRGLAGTDTQYF.

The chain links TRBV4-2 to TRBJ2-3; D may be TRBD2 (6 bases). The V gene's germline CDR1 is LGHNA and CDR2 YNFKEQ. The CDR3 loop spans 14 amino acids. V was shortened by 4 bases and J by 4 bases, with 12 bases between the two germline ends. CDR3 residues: CASSRGTFADTQYF. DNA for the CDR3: TGTGCCAGCAGCCGCGGGACTTTCGCAGATACGCAGTATTTT.

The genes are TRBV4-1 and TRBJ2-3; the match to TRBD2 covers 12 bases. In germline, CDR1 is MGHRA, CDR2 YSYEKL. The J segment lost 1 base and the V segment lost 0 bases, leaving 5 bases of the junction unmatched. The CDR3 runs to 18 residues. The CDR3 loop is CASSQDQTSGGRTDTQYF. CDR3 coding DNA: TGCGCCAGCAGCCAAGATCAAACTAGCGGGGGGCGCACAGATACGCAGTATTTT.

The CDR3 nucleotides read TGCGCCAGCAGCTTTACCGGGACAGGACCCTACGAGCAGTACTTC. Translated: CASSFTGTGPYEQYF. This sequence joins TRBV5-1 and TRBJ2-7; 8 nucleotides line up with TRBD1. The CDR3 has 15 residues. Germline V gene lookup returns CDR1 SGHRS and CDR2 YFSETQ. Germline trimming cut 2 bases from V and 2 bases from J; bases unmatched to any gene: 6.

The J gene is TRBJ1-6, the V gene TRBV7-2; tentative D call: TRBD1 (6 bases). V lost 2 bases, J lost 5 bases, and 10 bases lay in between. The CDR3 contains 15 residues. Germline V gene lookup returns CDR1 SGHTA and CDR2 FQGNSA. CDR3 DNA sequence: TGTGCCAGCAGCTTAACGAGGACAGATAATTCACCCCTCCACTTT. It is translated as CASSLTRTDNSPLHF.

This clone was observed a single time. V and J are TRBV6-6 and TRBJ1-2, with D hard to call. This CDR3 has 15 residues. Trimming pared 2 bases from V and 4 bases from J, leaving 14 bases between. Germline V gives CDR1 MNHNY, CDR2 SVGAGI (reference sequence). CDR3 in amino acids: CASSYNPLAGYGYTF. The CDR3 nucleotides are TGTGCCAGCAGTTACAACCCTCTGGCGGGCTATGGCTACACCTTC.

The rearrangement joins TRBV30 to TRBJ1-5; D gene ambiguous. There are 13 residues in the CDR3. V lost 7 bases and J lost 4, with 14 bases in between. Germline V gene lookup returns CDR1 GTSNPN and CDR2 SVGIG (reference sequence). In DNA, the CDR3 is TGTGCCTCTGGTAGGGAAGCTAATCAGCCCCAGCATTTT. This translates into CASGREANQPQHF. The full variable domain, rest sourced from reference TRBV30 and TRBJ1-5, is SQTIHQWPATLVQPVGSPLSLECTVEGTSNPNLYWYRQAAGRGLQLLFYSVGIGQISSEVPQNLSASRPQDRQFILSSKKLLLSDSGFYLCASGREANQPQHFGDGTRLSIL.

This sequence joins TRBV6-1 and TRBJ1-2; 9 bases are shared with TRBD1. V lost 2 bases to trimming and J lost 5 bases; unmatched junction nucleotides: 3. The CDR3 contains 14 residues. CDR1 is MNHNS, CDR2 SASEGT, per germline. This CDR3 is CASSETGGRYGYTF. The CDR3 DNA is TGTGCCAGCAGTGAAACAGGGGGCAGATATGGCTACACCTTC.

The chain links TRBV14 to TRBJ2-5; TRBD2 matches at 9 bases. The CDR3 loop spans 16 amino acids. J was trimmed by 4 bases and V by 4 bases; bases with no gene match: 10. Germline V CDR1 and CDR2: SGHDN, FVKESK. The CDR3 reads CASSPHWRGGSETQYF. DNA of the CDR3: TGTGCCAGCAGCCCCCACTGGCGGGGGGGCTCAGAGACCCAGTACTTC.

CDR3 coding DNA: TGTGCCAGCAGTGAAGGGGTAGGGGGCACCCAGCCCCAGCATTTT. As protein: CASSEGVGGTQPQHF. V usage is TRBV6-1 and J usage is TRBJ1-5; 7 bases match TRBD1. CDR1 and CDR2 (germline): MNHNS, SASEGT. The CDR3 runs 15 residues. J was trimmed by 7 bases and V by 1 base; bases with no gene match: 7.

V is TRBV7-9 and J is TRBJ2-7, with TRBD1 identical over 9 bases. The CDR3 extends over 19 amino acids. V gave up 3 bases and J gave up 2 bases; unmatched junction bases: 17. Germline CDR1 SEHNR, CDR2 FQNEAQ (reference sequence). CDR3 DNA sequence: TGTGCCAGCAGCTTGAAAGTGGGACAGGGAAACTCGAAGACCTACGAGCAGTACTTC. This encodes CASSLKVGQGNSKTYEQYF.

This CDR3 is CASSTGNMNTEAFF. The DNA of the CDR3 is TGTGCCAGCAGTACAGGGAACATGAACACTGAAGCTTTCTTT. The chain has TRBV7-3 and TRBJ1-1; D perhaps matches TRBD1 (6 bases). V was clipped by 6 bases and J by 0 bases, with 11 bases between them. Per germline, CDR1 SGHTA and CDR2 FQGTGA. CDR3 length: 14 residues.

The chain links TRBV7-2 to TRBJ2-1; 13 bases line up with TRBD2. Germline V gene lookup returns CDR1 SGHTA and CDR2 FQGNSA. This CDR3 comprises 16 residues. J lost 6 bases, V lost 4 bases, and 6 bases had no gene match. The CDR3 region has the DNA TGTGCCAGCAGCTCCTGGACTAGCGGGAGTCTCAATGAGCAGTTCTTC. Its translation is CASSSWTSGSLNEQFF.

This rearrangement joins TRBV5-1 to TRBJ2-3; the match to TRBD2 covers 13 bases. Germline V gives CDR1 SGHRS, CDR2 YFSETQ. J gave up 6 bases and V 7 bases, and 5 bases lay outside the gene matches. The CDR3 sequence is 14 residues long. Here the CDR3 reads CASAGLAGEDTQYF. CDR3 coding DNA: TGCGCCAGCGCAGGACTAGCGGGAGAGGATACGCAGTATTTT.